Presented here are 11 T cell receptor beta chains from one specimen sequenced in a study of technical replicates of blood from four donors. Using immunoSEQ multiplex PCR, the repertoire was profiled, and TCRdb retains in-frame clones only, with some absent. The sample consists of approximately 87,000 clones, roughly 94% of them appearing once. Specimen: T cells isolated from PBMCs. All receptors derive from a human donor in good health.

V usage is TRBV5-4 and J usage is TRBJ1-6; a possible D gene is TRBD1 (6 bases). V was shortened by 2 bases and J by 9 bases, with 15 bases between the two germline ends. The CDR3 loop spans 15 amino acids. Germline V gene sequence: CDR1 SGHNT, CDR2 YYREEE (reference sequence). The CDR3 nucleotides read TGTGCCAGCAGCTTTCAGGGGCCAAAAGGTTCACCCCTCCACTTT. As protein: CASSFQGPKGSPLHF.

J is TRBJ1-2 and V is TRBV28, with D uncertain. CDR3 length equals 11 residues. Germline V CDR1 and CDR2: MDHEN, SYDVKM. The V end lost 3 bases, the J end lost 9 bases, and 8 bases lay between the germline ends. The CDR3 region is CASSFEFRYTF. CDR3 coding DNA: TGTGCCAGCAGTTTCGAGTTCCGCTACACCTTC.

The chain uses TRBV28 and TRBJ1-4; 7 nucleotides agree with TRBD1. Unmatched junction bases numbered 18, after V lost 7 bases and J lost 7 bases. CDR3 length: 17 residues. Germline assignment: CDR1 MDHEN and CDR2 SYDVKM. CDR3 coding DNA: TGTGCCAGCAAAACAGGGGACGACGGAGTTAGGATTGAAAAACTGTTTTTT. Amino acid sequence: CASKTGDDGVRIEKLFF.

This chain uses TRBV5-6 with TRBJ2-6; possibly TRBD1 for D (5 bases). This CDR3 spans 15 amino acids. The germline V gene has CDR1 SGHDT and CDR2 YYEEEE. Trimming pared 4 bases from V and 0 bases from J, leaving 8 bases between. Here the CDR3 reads CASSIRVSGANVLTF. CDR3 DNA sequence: TGTGCCAGCAGCATCAGGGTCTCTGGGGCCAACGTCCTGACTTTC.

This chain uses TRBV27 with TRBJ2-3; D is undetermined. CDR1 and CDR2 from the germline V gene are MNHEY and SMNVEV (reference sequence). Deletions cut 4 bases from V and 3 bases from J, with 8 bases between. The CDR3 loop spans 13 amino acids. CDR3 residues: CASSSTITDTQYF. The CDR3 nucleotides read TGTGCCAGCAGTTCTACTATAACAGATACGCAGTATTTT.

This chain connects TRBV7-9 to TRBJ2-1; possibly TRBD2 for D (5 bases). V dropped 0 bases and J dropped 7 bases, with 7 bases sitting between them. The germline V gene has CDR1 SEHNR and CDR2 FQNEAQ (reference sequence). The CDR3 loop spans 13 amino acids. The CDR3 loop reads CASSLAGVNEQFF. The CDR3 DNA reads TGTGCCAGCAGCTTAGCGGGAGTGAATGAGCAGTTCTTC.

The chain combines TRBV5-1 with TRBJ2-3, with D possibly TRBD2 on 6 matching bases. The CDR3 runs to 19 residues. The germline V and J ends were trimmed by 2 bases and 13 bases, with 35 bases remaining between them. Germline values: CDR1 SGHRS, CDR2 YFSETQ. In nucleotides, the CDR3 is TGCGCCAGCAGCTTCAGGAAAGAGCTGGGCCTCTGGAACGGGAGCGTCAAGTATTTT. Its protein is CASSFRKELGLWNGSVKYF.

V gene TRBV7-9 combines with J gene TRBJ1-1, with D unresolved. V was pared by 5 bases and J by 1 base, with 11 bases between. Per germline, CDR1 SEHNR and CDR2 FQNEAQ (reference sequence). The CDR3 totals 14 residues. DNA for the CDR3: TGTGCCAGCAGCCCCCGTATTTCGAACACTGAAGCTTTCTTT. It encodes CASSPRISNTEAFF.

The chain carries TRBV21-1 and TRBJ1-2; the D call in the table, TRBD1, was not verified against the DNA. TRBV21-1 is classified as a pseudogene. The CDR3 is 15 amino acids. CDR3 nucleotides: TGTGCCAGCAGCAGAGCGGGACAGTCCTCCGATGGCTACACCTTC. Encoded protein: CASSRAGQSSDGYTF.

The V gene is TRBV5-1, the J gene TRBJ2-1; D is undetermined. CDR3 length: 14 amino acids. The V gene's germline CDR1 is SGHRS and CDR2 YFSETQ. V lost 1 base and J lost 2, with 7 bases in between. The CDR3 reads CASSLRQAYNEQFF. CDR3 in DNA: TGCGCCAGCAGCTTGAGGCAGGCCTACAATGAGCAGTTCTTC.

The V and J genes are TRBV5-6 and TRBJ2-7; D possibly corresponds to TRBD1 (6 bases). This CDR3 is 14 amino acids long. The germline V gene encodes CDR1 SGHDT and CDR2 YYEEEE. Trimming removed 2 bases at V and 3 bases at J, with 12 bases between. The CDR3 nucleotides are TGTGCCAGCAGCTTCGGGACAAACTACTACGAGCAGTACTTC. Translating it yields CASSFGTNYYEQYF. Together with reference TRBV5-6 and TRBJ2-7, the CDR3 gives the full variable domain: DAGVTQSPTHLIKTRGQQVTLRCSPKSGHDTVSWYQQALGQGPQFIFQYYEEEERQRGNFPDRFSGHQFPNYSSELNVNALLLGDSALYLCASSFGTNYYEQYFGPGTRLTVT.